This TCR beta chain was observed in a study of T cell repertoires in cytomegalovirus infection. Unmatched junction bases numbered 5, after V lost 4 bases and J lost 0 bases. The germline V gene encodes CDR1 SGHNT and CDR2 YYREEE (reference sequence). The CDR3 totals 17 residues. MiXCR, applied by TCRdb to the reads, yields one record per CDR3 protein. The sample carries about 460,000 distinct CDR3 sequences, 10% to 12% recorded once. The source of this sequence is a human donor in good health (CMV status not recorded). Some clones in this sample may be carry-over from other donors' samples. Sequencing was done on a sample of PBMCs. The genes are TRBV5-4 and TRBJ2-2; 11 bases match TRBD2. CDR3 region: CASSPMTSGANTGELFF. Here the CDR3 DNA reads TGTGCCAGCAGCCCGATGACTAGCGGGGCGAACACCGGGGAGCTGTTTTTT.